The 21 T cell receptor beta chains presented below share a single source sample, sequenced in a study of OX40 agonist ivuxolimab in advanced cancers. Assay: immunoSEQ multiplex PCR; the TCRdb copy retains only in-frame clones and omits some. The sample holds 20,000 to 25,000 clones, less than 90% seen once. The input for sequencing was CD4+ or CD8+ T cells sorted from blood, taken in a trial of the OX40 agonist ivuxolimab. These receptors were obtained from an adult with an advanced solid tumor such as melanoma, head and neck, liver or kidney cancer.

V and J are TRBV5-1 and TRBJ2-5; 8 bases are a match to TRBD1. Looked up from germline, CDR1 is SGHRS and CDR2 is YFSETQ. This CDR3 contains 19 residues. Trimming removed 1 base from V and 0 bases from J; junction bases left unmatched: 14. As DNA, the CDR3 is TGCGCCAGCAGCTTGTCACCCTCCTGGACAGGGACCGACCAAGAGACCCAGTACTTC. Protein product: CASSLSPSWTGTDQETQYF.

The rearrangement joins TRBV19 to TRBJ1-5, with unresolved D. Germline CDR1 is LNHDA and CDR2 is SQIVND (reference sequence). With 0 bases removed from V and 10 bases from J, the gap between germline ends came to 10 bases. This CDR3 has 13 amino acids. The chain's CDR3 is CASSIDGFEPQHF. The CDR3 DNA is TGTGCCAGTAGTATAGACGGGTTCGAACCCCAGCATTTT.

The table lists this clone with a count of one. The rearrangement uses TRBV27 and TRBJ1-1, with D uncertain. V lost 2 bases to trimming and J lost 2 bases, with 12 bases between them. This CDR3 has 15 residues. Germline V gene sequence: CDR1 MNHEY, CDR2 SMNVEV (reference sequence). CDR3 nucleotides: TGTGCCAGCAGTTTAGGAGGGCTTGGTAACACTGAAGCTTTCTTT. Translation gives CASSLGGLGNTEAFF.

V and J are TRBV11-2 and TRBJ2-7; D gene unclear. The CDR3 extends over 14 amino acids. V shed 8 bases and J shed 3 bases, with 17 bases lying between them. CDR1 and CDR2 (germline): SGHAT, FQNNGV. The CDR3 region has the DNA TGTGCCAGCCAATATTCGGTTGGGGACTACGAGCAGTACTTC. Encoded protein: CASQYSVGDYEQYF.

For the CDR3, the DNA is TGTGCCAGCAGCGTTGGGGGTAACACCGGGGAGCTGTTTTTT. It specifies CASSVGGNTGELFF. The J gene is TRBJ2-2, the V gene TRBV9; D tentatively fits TRBD1 or TRBD2 (5 bases each). Germline lookup yields CDR1 SGDLS and CDR2 YYNGEE. V dropped 2 bases and J dropped 2 bases, with 7 bases sitting between them. The CDR3 consists of 14 residues.

The rearrangement links TRBV4-1 to TRBJ2-3, with 9 nucleotides matching TRBD1. This CDR3 contains 15 residues. Germline loops: CDR1 MGHRA, CDR2 YSYEKL. V lost 3 bases and J lost 4; bases outside the gene matches: 5. Written as DNA, the CDR3 is TGCGCCAGCAGCCACCGGGACAGGGACGCAGATACGCAGTATTTT. Amino acids: CASSHRDRDADTQYF.

The V and J genes are TRBV5-1 and TRBJ1-2; no firm D call. Germline CDR1 SGHRS, CDR2 YFSETQ. V was pared by 5 bases and J by 2 bases, with 4 bases between. This CDR3 is 11 amino acids long. In DNA, the CDR3 is TGCGCCAGCAGGCAGAACTATGGCTACACCTTC. Protein sequence: CASRQNYGYTF.

This clone qualifies as medium-sized (0.01 to 0.1%). The J gene is TRBJ1-1, the V gene TRBV4-3, with D uncertain. The CDR3 sequence is 16 residues long. Germline loops: CDR1 LGHNA, CDR2 YSLEER. The V end was cut by 1 base, the J end by 4 bases, with 16 bases between. The CDR3 bases are TGCGCCAGCAGCCAAGCCCCGGTTTTGAGGCTCACTGAAGCTTTCTTT. As protein: CASSQAPVLRLTEAFF.

By frequency in the sample, this clone is medium-sized. The CDR3 reads CASSTPGQGNSPLHF. For the CDR3, the DNA is TGTGCCAGCAGTACGCCGGGACAGGGCAACTCACCCCTCCACTTT. The chain recombines TRBV2 with TRBJ1-6; 9 positions match TRBD1. The V gene's germline CDR1 is SNHLY and CDR2 FYNNEI. V shed 5 bases and J 10 bases; nucleotides not matched to a gene: 9. This CDR3 comprises 15 residues. The full variable domain, rest sourced from reference TRBV2 and TRBJ1-6, is EPEVTQTPSHQVTQMGQEVILRCVPISNHLYFYWYRQILGQKVEFLVSFYNNEISEKSEIFDDQFSVERPDGSNFTLKIRSTKLEDSAMYFCASSTPGQGNSPLHFGNGTRLTVT.

The chain has TRBV4-2 and TRBJ2-1, with TRBD2 as a possible D gene (5 bases). Germline assignment: CDR1 LGHNA and CDR2 YNFKEQ. This CDR3 has 15 residues. V gave up 8 bases and J gave up 3 bases, with 17 bases separating them. The CDR3 nucleotides read TGTGCCAGCTCCCAGGACTCTCGGGGCTACAATGAGCAGTTCTTC. The encoded protein is CASSQDSRGYNEQFF.

V usage is TRBV9 and J usage is TRBJ1-2; unclear D gene. V was trimmed by 3 bases and J by 7 bases, leaving 10 bases between them. Germline CDR1 and CDR2: SGDLS and YYNGEE. The CDR3 spans 12 residues. The CDR3 bases are TGTGCCAGCAGCGATAGGGTTACTGGCTACACCTTC. This encodes CASSDRVTGYTF.

The rearrangement joins TRBV6-6 to TRBJ1-1, with TRBD1 as a possible D gene (6 bases). The CDR3 extends over 14 amino acids. Trimming pared 2 bases from V and 0 bases from J, leaving 7 bases between. Germline lookup yields CDR1 MNHNY and CDR2 SVGAGI (reference sequence). The CDR3 nucleotides read TGTGCCAGCAGTTACGACAGGATGAACACTGAAGCTTTCTTT. It encodes CASSYDRMNTEAFF.

The chain is built from TRBV4-3 and TRBJ1-6, with 9 bases fitting TRBD1. The germline V gene encodes CDR1 LGHNA and CDR2 YSLEER. Unmatched junction bases numbered 3, after V lost 0 bases and J lost 6 bases. There are 16 residues in the CDR3. DNA for the CDR3: TGCGCCAGCAGCCAAGATGGGACAGGGCGTAATTCACCCCTCCACTTT. Its protein is CASSQDGTGRNSPLHF.

The rearrangement links TRBV13 to TRBJ2-7; D is uncertain. Deletions cut 2 bases from V and 2 bases from J, with 4 bases between. The CDR3 is 12 residues long. In germline, CDR1 is PRHDT, CDR2 FYEKMQ (reference sequence). The CDR3: CASSLNPYEQYF. The CDR3 bases are TGTGCCAGCAGCTTAAACCCCTACGAGCAGTACTTC.

J is TRBJ2-7 and V is TRBV5-6; no clear D. V was pared by 2 bases and J by 0 bases, with 6 bases between. The germline gives CDR1 SGHDT, CDR2 YYEEEE. The CDR3 spans 13 residues. CDR3 loop: CASSFPASYEQYF. The CDR3 DNA follows: TGTGCCAGCAGCTTTCCAGCCTCCTACGAGCAGTACTTC. The whole variable domain, remainder taken from reference TRBV5-6 and TRBJ2-7, is DAGVTQSPTHLIKTRGQQVTLRCSPKSGHDTVSWYQQALGQGPQFIFQYYEEEERQRGNFPDRFSGHQFPNYSSELNVNALLLGDSALYLCASSFPASYEQYFGPGTRLTVT.

This clone was detected only once. J is TRBJ1-5 and V is TRBV6-5, with TRBD1 as a possible D gene (5 bases). CDR1 and CDR2 (germline): MNHEY, SVGAGI. The CDR3 totals 15 residues. V was shortened by 2 bases and J by 0 bases, with 8 bases between the two germline ends. CDR3 sequence (DNA): TGTGCCAGCAGTTACCGACAGTTTAGCAATCAGCCCCAGCATTTT. Protein: CASSYRQFSNQPQHF.

This clone came up once. The chain recombines TRBV7-5 with TRBJ1-1; the table gives TRBD1 as D, unverified against the DNA. TRBV7-5 counts as a pseudogene. This CDR3 comprises 17 residues. The CDR3 loop reads CARSLAEDRGSVTEAFF. CDR3 nucleotide sequence: TGTGCCAGAAGCTTAGCGGAGGACAGGGGAAGCGTCACTGAAGCTTTCTTT.

The chain recombines TRBV5-8 with TRBJ2-1, with TRBD1 identical over 8 bases. Germline values: CDR1 SGHTS, CDR2 YDEGEE. The CDR3 runs 15 residues. J gave up 8 bases and V 0 bases, and 7 bases lay outside the gene matches. The CDR3 DNA sequence: TGTGCCAGCAGCTTGGCCCCAGGGGGCAGGGATGAGCAGTTCTTC. This translates into CASSLAPGGRDEQFF.

This chain links TRBV7-2 with TRBJ1-1; tentatively, D is TRBD1 (5 bases). CDR1 and CDR2 from the germline V gene are SGHTA and FQGNSA. The ends were cut back, 1 base at V and 2 bases at J, with 11 bases in the middle. The CDR3 is 15 residues long. The CDR3 coding sequence is TGTGCCAGCAGCTTAGGGGGGTATTTTAACACTGAAGCTTTCTTT. It codes for CASSLGGYFNTEAFF.

The chain is built from TRBV27 and TRBJ1-5, with D possibly TRBD1 on 5 matching bases. The V end was cut by 4 bases, the J end by 4 bases, with 14 bases between. In germline, CDR1 is MNHEY, CDR2 SMNVEV (reference sequence). This CDR3 comprises 15 residues. For the CDR3, the DNA is TGTGCCAGCAGTTCCGGTTGGGCAGGGAATCAGCCCCAGCATTTT. Amino acids: CASSSGWAGNQPQHF.

CDR3 DNA: TGCGCCAGCAGCTACGACAGGGGCACTGAAGCTTTCTTT. It specifies CASSYDRGTEAFF. The chain recombines TRBV4-1 with TRBJ1-1; 8 bases align to TRBD1. The CDR3 length is 13 residues. The trim removed 5 bases at V and 4 bases at J, leaving 3 bases unmatched. In germline, CDR1 is MGHRA, CDR2 YSYEKL.